The entry below gives a single T cell receptor (beta chain) sequence along with its context. This clone was picked up one time. The antigen it binds to is not known. Qualities for individual bases were not recorded, and no much larger clone is one base off. According to the germline V gene, CDR1 reads KGHSH and CDR2 reads LQKENI. Its CDR3 holds 18 amino acids, cysteine through phenylalanine. The read is trimmed to its CDR3 DNA, 54 bases read in frame from base 1. Cut back by 0 bases and 2 bases, the V and J ends lie 17 bases apart. Healthy HIV-negative adults with no recently reported acute infections or vaccinations were included as donors. All donors were Caucasian adults living in Nashville, Tennessee, USA. Magnetic negative selection was used to enrich CD4+ T cells, after which naive cells were positively selected on CD45RA and the negative fraction became the memory subset. After blood collection by leukapheresis, PBMCs were isolated using Ficoll-Histopaque density gradient centrifugation and then cryopreserved in the vapor phase of liquid nitrogen. Analytical flow cytometry was used to check the purity and quantity of every magnetically sorted T cell population. Genomic DNA was isolated from each sorted fraction and quantified by UV absorbance on a Nanodrop 2000c.

This sample was included in a study of shared clonotypes between healthy human individuals (dated by TCRdb to 2020 to 2022). Looking at the study overall: A couple of women and a few men aged 18 to 49 years were included in the cohort. Per donor, leukapheresis produced somewhere between about 0.85 and 8.9 billion PBMCs. Libraries were prepared and TCR repertoires were sequenced by different laboratories using diverse techniques, in order to increase sequencing depth and limit assay-specific biases. For each donor, three plates each were used for CD4 naive and CD4 memory, two plates were used for CD8 naive, and one plate was used for CD8 memory. The study deeply sequenced blood TCR repertoires of about 5 healthy adults to estimate repertoire size and the extent of clonotype sharing between individuals.

The paper as a whole reports these results and caveats: Incomplete sequencing was indicated by rarefaction of sorted-subset datasets, despite the large sequencing depth. Estimated clonotype richness was generally larger for naive than for memory subsets. Sampling was limited to blood, and TCR repertoires in tissue likely differ from TCR repertoires in blood. Compared with non-shared clonotypes, the clonotypes found in all four sorted-subset donors had higher generation probabilities. Across a handful of donors, 5% to 6% of naive CD4, more than 3% of naive CD8, 2.3% of memory CD4, and about 0.44% of memory CD8 clonotypes were shared. Because the study included only a small number of donors, the genetic and exposure-history diversity represented was limited. Pairwise subsampling indicated that sequencing depth was expected to affect the degree of clonotype sharing among donors.

Using the deep immunoSEQ assay, multiplex PCR amplified TCR CDR3 regions from genomic DNA. Extracted genomic DNA from each cell subset was spread evenly across all wells of several immunoSEQ 96-well plates, with each plate serving as a replicate. Each replicate PCR for sorted subsets received approximately 220 ng genomic DNA, equal to about 29,000 T cell genomes. Purified libraries were measured with a Qubit 3.0 fluorometer, size-checked on a Bioanalyzer 2100, and measured again with the KAPA Library Quantification kit. Each immunoSEQ 96-well plate was sequenced on its own single-read 150-cycle Illumina NextSeq 550 flow cell. The study's own analysis went as follows. Because the immunoSEQ output included only junctional sequences and no quality scores, the filtering could not be the same as the filtering used for full-length reads. To assign V/J genes and CDR3, sequences were annotated using PyIR, a Python wrapper for IgBLAST v1.9, with IMGT germline references. Any read was removed if the V/J assignment was weak (E-value above 1e-6), the CDR3 was missing, or the read contained stop codons, out-of-frame junctions, or ambiguous translated residues. V3J clonotypes were defined as sequences sharing an identical inferred V gene, J gene, and CDR3 amino acid sequence. To compute the percentage overlap between repertoires, the number of shared unique clonotypes was divided by the size of the smaller repertoire. Repertoire richness was assessed with RTK rarefaction, the Chao1 estimator, and Recon v2.1 estimates of unobserved clonotypes. OLGA was used to compute generation probabilities for all TCRbeta clonotypes that the gDNA method yielded from a handful of donors. The table was pulled from immuneACCESS by TCRdb, which kept in-frame rearrangements only. Such tables lose some clones; where checked, under half of the loss comes from unresolved V genes, and the rest has no known cause. D and trimming were read from the DNA, whereas the V and J calls and clone size are those reported in that table. Within this sample are more than 1.2 million clones, with around 98.5% of them counted one time only. The top ten constitute about 0.35% of the sample.

The sequence came from a man aged 30-40 years in good health. The V and J segments used are TRBV18 and TRBJ2-1, with no D gene named confidently. Input material: naive CD4+ T cells sorted from blood. The cell subset or site label corresponds to: CD45RA+ positively selected. The sequenced DNA is TGTGCCAGCTCACCACCGATTACCGAGTACCAAACCTACAATGAGCAGTTCTTC. Translated, it gives CASSPPITEYQTYNEQFF.